What follows is one TCR beta chain and its context. Its cognate antigen is unknown. Clones were read by immunoSEQ multiplex PCR, and TCRdb kept only the in-frame ones, dropping some. The table has 48,000 or so clones, about 93% seen once. Germline loops: CDR1 SNHLY, CDR2 FYNNEI. This CDR3 spans 17 amino acids. V shed 1 base, J shed 5 bases, and the junction held 5 bases outside the gene matches. This entry comes from a study of OX40 agonist ivuxolimab in advanced cancers. Whole-study context: One hepatocellular carcinoma and two cutaneous melanoma patients partially responded. Notes on the study in general: Averaged across samples, CD8+ T cells carried more expanded clones than CD4+ did.

The TCR sequence derives from an adult with an advanced solid tumor such as melanoma, head and neck, liver or kidney cancer. The sample here was CD4+ or CD8+ T cells sorted from blood, taken in a trial of the OX40 agonist ivuxolimab. The J gene is TRBJ2-2, the V gene TRBV2; the match to TRBD1 covers 12 bases. CDR3 sequence (DNA): TGTGCCAGCAGTGAAGAGGGACAGGGGGCGGAAACCGGGGAGCTGTTTTTT. The encoded protein is CASSEEGQGAETGELFF.